This TCR beta chain is from a study of shared clonotypes between healthy human individuals. TCRdb keeps only in-frame clones here, not all; method: immunoSEQ multiplex PCR. The sample shows 2.3 million or so clones, just over 90% of them seen only once. As concerns this clone: The sample contains more than one DNA sequence encoding this CDR3.

The V gene's germline CDR1 is KGHSH and CDR2 LQKENI. The J segment lost 6 bases and the V segment lost 1 base, leaving 5 bases of the junction unmatched. The CDR3 spans 14 residues. The specimen sequenced was naive CD4+ T cells from PBMCs. Indicated subset: CD45RA+ positively selected. The gene calls are TRBV18 and TRBJ2-7; 8 bases map to TRBD2. The sequence derives from a man aged 18 to 29 in good health. Some clones in this sample may be carry-over from other donors' samples. This chain's CDR3 is CASSPRLAGGEQYF. The CDR3 coding sequence is TGTGCCAGCTCACCACGCCTAGCGGGTGGCGAGCAGTACTTC.